The 20 T cell receptor beta chains below come from one sample, sequenced in a study of blood T cell repertoires in COVID-19. Only in-frame clones appear in the TCRdb table, and some are missing; sequencing was by immunoSEQ multiplex PCR. Counted here are some 270,000 clones, 84% occurring once; the ten biggest clones make up less than 2%. Material: peripheral blood. Receptor source: a woman aged 40 to 55 who had recovered from COVID-19.

A note on this clone: Other DNA variants within this sample encode the same CDR3. This sequence joins TRBV2 and TRBJ2-3; 8 nucleotides line up with TRBD1. CDR3 length: 12 residues. With 6 bases clipped from V and 5 bases from J, the junction kept 1 base outside the gene matches. CDR1 and CDR2 (germline): SNHLY, FYNNEI. DNA for the CDR3: TGTGCCAGCAGAGACAGGGGAGATACGCAGTATTTT. Translation: CASRDRGDTQYF.

The CDR3 spells CASRYNDTEAFF. As DNA, the CDR3 is TGTGCCAGCAGGTACAATGACACTGAAGCTTTCTTT. The gene calls are TRBV12-3 or TRBV12-4 and TRBJ1-1; D not certain. V dropped 6 bases and J dropped 3 bases, with 8 bases sitting between them. The CDR3 consists of 12 residues.

J is TRBJ2-7 and V is TRBV7-2, with TRBD1 matching over 11 bases. Per the germline V gene, CDR1 is SGHTA and CDR2 is FQGNSA. The trim removed 5 bases at V and 1 base at J, leaving 10 bases unmatched. The CDR3 spans 17 residues. The CDR3 coding sequence is TGTGCCAGCAGCACGACGTGGACAGGGGGCAGGTCCTACGAGCAGTACTTC. Amino acids: CASSTTWTGGRSYEQYF.

The V call is TRBV24-1, the J call TRBJ2-5; 9 bases match TRBD1. V lost 5 bases, J lost 1 base, and 4 bases stayed unmatched. Per the germline V gene, CDR1 is KGHDR and CDR2 is SFDVKD. The CDR3 spans 15 residues. The CDR3 loop is CATSGTTGGQETQYF. CDR3 bases: TGTGCCACCAGTGGTACGACAGGGGGCCAAGAGACCCAGTACTTC.

The J gene is TRBJ1-2, the V gene TRBV18, with 9 bases matching TRBD1. Trimming cost V 3 bases and J 7 bases; bases outside gene matches: 6. Germline V gene data show CDR1 as KGHSH and CDR2 as LQKENI. The CDR3 covers 14 residues. The CDR3 coding sequence is TGTGCCAGCTCACCTTACAGGGGGCGCGGTGGCTACACCTTC. It specifies CASSPYRGRGGYTF.

The chain has TRBV5-1 and TRBJ1-1, with TRBD1 identical over 9 bases. Germline CDR1 reads SGHRS; CDR2 reads YFSETQ. Trimming at V came to 1 base and at J to 1 base, leaving 2 bases not matched to a gene. The CDR3 is made up of 15 amino acids. This CDR3 is CASSLQGQGNTEAFF. CDR3 DNA sequence: TGCGCCAGCAGCTTGCAGGGACAGGGGAACACTGAAGCTTTCTTT.

This sequence joins TRBV28 and TRBJ1-5; no clear D gene. This CDR3 is built from 15 residues. Germline loops: CDR1 MDHEN, CDR2 SYDVKM. Trimming left V 7 bases short and J 7 bases short, with 20 bases between. The CDR3 coding sequence is TGTGCCAGCACCCTCGTGTCTGGCAGCGGACAGCCCCAGCATTTT. Its protein product is CASTLVSGSGQPQHF.

This sequence joins TRBV30 and TRBJ1-6, with 8 bases lining up with TRBD1. The CDR3 spans 17 residues. The germline V gene encodes CDR1 GTSNPN and CDR2 SVGIG (reference sequence). With V trimmed by 2 bases and J by 6 bases, 12 bases remained unmatched. The CDR3 sequence is CAWSIIRTGKVNSPLHF. In nucleotides, the CDR3 is TGTGCCTGGAGTATCATCCGGACAGGGAAGGTTAATTCACCCCTCCACTTT.

J is TRBJ1-1 and V is TRBV7-3; D uncertain. Germline assignment: CDR1 SGHTA and CDR2 FQGTGA. The germline V and J ends were trimmed by 3 bases and 2 bases, with 10 bases remaining between them. The CDR3 extends over 14 amino acids. The CDR3 coding sequence is TGTGCCAGCAGCTTTAGAGGATCCAACACTGAAGCTTTCTTT. Translating it yields CASSFRGSNTEAFF. The complete variable domain, with remaining parts taken from reference TRBV7-3 and TRBJ1-1, reads GAGVSQTPSNKVTEKGKYVELRCDPISGHTALYWYRQSLGQGPEFLIYFQGTGAADDSGLPNDRFFAVRPEGSVSTLKIQRTERGDSAVYLCASSFRGSNTEAFFGQGTRLTVV.

This chain joins TRBV3-1 (or the pseudogene TRBV3-2) and TRBJ1-1, with 7 bases aligning to TRBD1. The CDR3 covers 14 residues. Germline V gene sequence: CDR1 LGHDT, CDR2 YNNKEL (reference sequence). V trimming: 1 base; J trimming: 3 bases; junction bases outside the gene matches: 2. The CDR3 protein is CASSQAGGDTEAFF. The CDR3 DNA is TGTGCCAGCAGCCAAGCAGGGGGAGACACTGAAGCTTTCTTT.

The V call is TRBV3-1 (or the pseudogene TRBV3-2), the J call TRBJ2-2, with D possibly being TRBD1 (7 bases). V lost 2 bases and J 3 bases, leaving 13 bases between the germline ends. CDR3 length: 16 amino acids. CDR1 LGHDT and CDR2 YNNKEL come from the germline V gene (reference sequence). CDR3 protein: CASSQFPGGYTGELFF. CDR3 in DNA: TGTGCCAGCAGCCAATTCCCAGGGGGGTACACCGGGGAGCTGTTTTTT.

A few counts support this clone. V usage is TRBV11-2 and J usage is TRBJ1-2; D is unresolved. CDR3 size: 14 residues. V lost 4 bases to trimming and J lost 2 bases, with 11 bases between them. CDR1 is SGHAT, CDR2 FQNNGV, per germline. The CDR3 reads CASSSTAGNYGYTF. CDR3 coding DNA: TGTGCCAGCAGCTCAACCGCGGGAAACTATGGCTACACCTTC.

J is TRBJ1-5 and V is TRBV6-6; tentative D call: TRBD1 (6 bases). V lost 4 bases to trimming and J lost 0 bases, with 10 bases between them. Germline V lookup: CDR1 MNHNY, CDR2 SVGAGI (reference sequence). This CDR3 is 15 amino acids long. The CDR3 protein is CASSSRQASNQPQHF. The CDR3 DNA follows: TGTGCCAGCAGTTCCCGACAGGCTAGCAATCAGCCCCAGCATTTT.

The V and J genes are TRBV5-1 and TRBJ1-1; D gene uncertain. CDR3 length: 14 residues. The V gene lost 4 bases and the J gene lost 1 base, with 11 bases spanning the gap. Germline V CDR1 and CDR2: SGHRS, YFSETQ. The CDR3 reads CASSTTVSNTEAFF. In DNA, the CDR3 is TGCGCCAGCAGCACAACAGTGTCGAACACTGAAGCTTTCTTT.

Points on this clone: The junction differs from germline at one of its ends, possibly a read error. The chain combines TRBV5-1 with TRBJ2-1, with 10 bases identical to TRBD1. Per the germline V gene, CDR1 is SGHRS and CDR2 is YFSETQ. This CDR3 region has 13 residues. The CDR3 reads CASSVSRDRGEVF. The DNA of the CDR3 is TGCGCCAGCAGCGTAAGCCGGGACAGGGGTGAGGTCTTC.

The chain has TRBV6-2 or TRBV6-3 and TRBJ2-7, with D hard to call. This CDR3 comprises 11 residues. V was cut by 5 bases and J by 4 bases, with 6 bases left in between. Germline assignment: CDR1 MNHEY and CDR2 SVGEGT. The CDR3 reads CASSSRYEQYF. DNA for the CDR3: TGTGCCAGCAGTAGCCGTTACGAGCAGTACTTC.

This clone was counted once. The junction differs from germline at one of its ends, possibly a read error. This rearrangement joins TRBV10-3 to TRBJ2-7; D uncertain. The CDR3 has 12 residues. CDR1 and CDR2 from the germline V gene are ENHRY and SYGVKD. The CDR3 here is CAISESARPPFF. The CDR3 region has the DNA TGTGCCATCAGTGAGTCGGCTCGTCCCCCGTTCTTC.

This sequence joins TRBV11-2 and TRBJ2-1; 7 bases are shared with TRBD2. With 2 bases clipped from V and 8 bases from J, the junction kept 9 bases outside the gene matches. The CDR3 contains 15 residues. CDR1 and CDR2 (germline): SGHAT, FQNNGV. The CDR3 is CASSLRSGGGDEQFF. The CDR3 coding sequence is TGTGCCAGCAGCTTAAGGTCGGGGGGTGGGGATGAGCAGTTCTTC.

The V gene is TRBV6-5, the J gene TRBJ1-2; possibly TRBD1 for D (6 bases). This CDR3 spans 16 amino acids. Germline V gene data show CDR1 as MNHEY and CDR2 as SVGAGI. V was clipped by 3 bases and J by 4 bases, with 18 bases between them. The CDR3 DNA reads as TGTGCCAGCAGTTATTCCCTTGGACAGTTCGTCTATGGCTACACCTTC. Its translation is CASSYSLGQFVYGYTF.

V usage is TRBV20-1 and J usage is TRBJ1-4, with no clear D. The V and J ends lost 3 bases and 7 bases respectively, with 6 bases between them. CDR1 and CDR2 from the germline V gene are DFQATT and SNEGSKA (reference sequence). This CDR3 has 11 amino acids. The CDR3 sequence is CSASHSEKLFF. In DNA form, the CDR3 reads TGCAGTGCTAGTCACAGTGAAAAACTGTTTTTT.